The clone carrying this T cell receptor beta chain was observed once. Its antigen is as yet unknown. This specimen belongs to a study of radiotherapy plus CTLA-4 blockade in lung cancer. General study points: In blood, TCR clones derived from the tumor expanded after radiotherapy plus ipilimumab.

Germline CDR1 KGHSH, CDR2 LQKENI. V gave up 2 bases and J gave up 0 bases, with 9 bases separating them. This CDR3 region has 15 residues. Only in-frame clones appear in the TCRdb table, and some are missing; sequencing was by immunoSEQ multiplex PCR. The table lists about 68,000 clones, 79% of them singletons. The sequence derives from a human donor with non-small cell lung cancer who had a complete response to radiotherapy plus ipilimumab. This chain links TRBV18 with TRBJ2-3; maybe TRBD2 (5 bases). The sequencing here drew on peripheral blood, taken from a patient treated with radiotherapy plus ipilimumab. DNA of the CDR3: TGTGCCAGCTCACCAGACTACCTTAGCACAGATACGCAGTATTTT. Amino acids: CASSPDYLSTDTQYF. Supplemented by reference TRBV18 and TRBJ2-3, the full variable domain reads NAGVMQNPRHLVRRRGQEARLRCSPMKGHSHVYWYRQLPEEGLKFMVYLQKENIIDESGMPKERFSAEFPKEGPSILRIQQVVRGDSAAYFCASSPDYLSTDTQYFGPGTRLTVL.